One and the same sample provided the 2 T cell receptor beta chains below, sequenced in a study of blood T cell repertoires in COVID-19. TCRdb's table, derived via immunoSEQ multiplex PCR, lists solely in-frame clones and lacks some. In the table there are around 12,000 clones, 88% of which are singletons. What was sequenced was peripheral blood. The receptors stem from a human donor in a cohort sampled during active COVID-19.

J is TRBJ2-1 and V is TRBV19, with 10 nucleotides matching TRBD2. The germline V gene has CDR1 LNHDA and CDR2 SQIVND (reference sequence). Trimming at V came to 6 bases and at J to 6 bases, leaving 5 bases not matched to a gene. This CDR3 is 14 amino acids long. This CDR3 is CASRDSGRSNEQFF. The CDR3 DNA reads as TGTGCCAGTAGGGATAGCGGGAGGTCCAATGAGCAGTTCTTC.

The chain recombines TRBV18 with TRBJ1-6, with D perhaps matching TRBD1 (6 bases). The CDR3 has 17 residues. Trimming removed 2 bases from V and 3 bases from J, with 14 bases in between. Germline CDR1 and CDR2: KGHSH and LQKENI. The CDR3 is CASSPTPGHSYNSPLHF. The CDR3 nucleotides read TGTGCCAGCTCACCAACTCCGGGACACAGCTATAATTCACCCCTCCACTTT.